A selection of T cell receptor beta chains follows, all from one sample in a study of T cell clones after liver transplantation. Using immunoSEQ multiplex PCR, the repertoire was profiled, and TCRdb retains in-frame clones only, with some absent. In the table there are about 78,000 clones, about 80% of which are singletons. Source: CD4+ T cells from blood, taken before liver transplant. These receptors all come from a human donor who received a liver transplant. The CDR3 runs from the conserved cysteine through the conserved F or W. D genes are given only for firm matches. Clone sizes are given selectively: once, few, many, or a class where the clone is expanded.

v_gene	abundance	d_gene	j_gene	CDR3aa	CDR3nt
TRBV27	.	.	TRBJ2-4	CASSSTRTVAKNIQYF	TGTGCCAGCAGTTCGACCAGGACTGTAGCCAAAAACATTCAGTACTTC
TRBV6-1	.	.	TRBJ1-2	CASSEFSSLPWGYTF	TGTGCCAGCAGTGAATTTTCCTCCCTACCTTGGGGCTACACCTTC
TRBV19	.	TRBD1	TRBJ2-7	CASSIRGQGKYEQYF	TGTGCCAGTAGTATCCGAGGACAGGGAAAGTACGAGCAGTACTTC
TRBV2	.	TRBD1	TRBJ2-2	CASSEGTGGLGGELFF	TGTGCCAGCAGTGAAGGGACAGGGGGTCTCGGAGGGGAGCTGTTTTTT
TRBV11-2	.	.	TRBJ2-2	CASSHYSGTNTGELFF	TGTGCCAGCAGCCACTATAGCGGAACGAACACCGGGGAGCTGTTTTTT
TRBV4-3	.	TRBD2	TRBJ2-3	CASSLRGADTQYF	TGCGCCAGCAGCCTCCGGGGGGCAGATACGCAGTATTTT
TRBV7-2	.	.	TRBJ2-7	CASSLGLALEQYF	TGTGCCAGCAGCTTAGGTCTGGCTCTCGAGCAGTACTTC
TRBV7-6	few	TRBD1	TRBJ1-1	CASSLLRQGRNTEAFF	TGTGCCAGCAGCTTACTCCGACAGGGGAGGAACACTGAAGCTTTCTTT
TRBV28	.	.	TRBJ2-7	CASTKTIPPYEQYF	TGTGCCAGCACCAAGACCATCCCCCCCTACGAGCAGTACTTC
TRBV2	few	.	TRBJ1-5	CASKGQGGVEGQPQHF	TGTGCCAGCAAAGGGCAGGGCGGAGTGGAAGGTCAGCCCCAGCATTTT
TRBV29-1	.	.	TRBJ1-2	CSAGSGYGYTF	TGCAGCGCTGGGTCCGGCTATGGCTACACCTTC
TRBV7-9	.	TRBD2	TRBJ2-1	CASSLGYKGRDNEQFF	TGTGCCAGCAGCTTAGGGTACAAGGGGAGGGACAATGAGCAGTTCTTC
TRBV10-1	.	.	TRBJ1-5	CASSEHGGQPQHF	TGCGCCAGCAGTGAGCACGGGGGTCAGCCCCAGCATTTT
TRBV7-2	.	.	TRBJ2-3	CASSLGVIVPDTQYF	TGTGCCAGCAGCTTAGGGGTAATTGTCCCAGATACGCAGTATTTT
TRBV7-6	.	.	TRBJ1-5	CASSLTGLDNQPQHF	TGTGCCAGCAGCCTTACAGGGCTGGATAATCAGCCCCAGCATTTT
TRBV5-1	.	.	TRBJ2-5	CASSLAGPISRETQYF	TGCGCCAGCAGCTTGGCCGGACCAATTTCGAGGGAGACCCAGTACTTC
TRBV7-2	.	.	TRBJ2-7	CASSLGPERAYYEQYF	TGTGCCAGCAGCTTAGGACCCGAGCGGGCATATTACGAGCAGTACTTC
TRBV2	.	.	TRBJ2-3	CASRRQGGSTDTQYF	TGTGCCAGCAGGAGGCAGGGGGGTAGCACAGATACGCAGTATTTT
TRBV28	.	TRBD2	TRBJ2-1	CASSSTGLAGIIGDEQFF	TGTGCCAGCAGTTCGACCGGACTAGCGGGAATAATTGGAGATGAGCAGTTCTTC
TRBV6-1	.	TRBD2	TRBJ2-2	CASRGLAVNTGELFF	TGTGCCAGCAGGGGACTAGCGGTGAACACCGGGGAGCTGTTTTTT
TRBV5-1	.	.	TRBJ2-1	CASSLVPGVSNEQFF	TGCGCCAGCAGCTTGGTACCGGGAGTAAGTAATGAGCAGTTCTTC
TRBV6-5	few	TRBD1	TRBJ1-1	CASSYVRQGTEAFF	TGTGCCAGCAGTTACGTCCGACAGGGCACTGAAGCTTTCTTT
TRBV4-3	once	.	TRBJ1-5	CASSQDHGQPQHF	TGCGCCAGCAGCCAAGATCACGGGCAGCCCCAGCATTTT
TRBV4-1	.	.	TRBJ2-1	CASSQGLINEQFF	TGCGCCAGCAGCCAAGGCTTAATCAATGAGCAGTTCTTC
TRBV28	.	TRBD2	TRBJ2-3	CASSSIAGADTQYF	TGTGCCAGCAGTTCCATAGCGGGCGCAGATACGCAGTATTTT
TRBV5-4	.	TRBD1	TRBJ2-1	CASSSAGTGGNEQFF	TGTGCCAGCAGCTCCGCCGGGACAGGGGGCAATGAGCAGTTCTTC
TRBV28	.	.	TRBJ2-3	CASSSLYTTDTQYF	TGTGCCAGCAGTTCTCTCTACACCACAGATACGCAGTATTTT
TRBV4-2	.	.	TRBJ2-7	CASREGGNSYEQYF	TGTGCCAGCAGAGAGGGCGGTAACTCCTACGAGCAGTACTTC
TRBV18	.	.	TRBJ2-5	CASSPPQFPETQYF	TGTGCCAGCTCACCACCCCAGTTTCCAGAGACCCAGTACTTC
TRBV9	.	TRBD2	TRBJ2-7	CASSLEAGGYEQYF	TGTGCCAGCAGCCTCGAGGCGGGAGGCTACGAGCAGTACTTC
TRBV7-9	few	.	TRBJ2-7	CASSLASRGGGSSYEQYF	TGTGCCAGCAGCTTAGCCTCTAGGGGTGGGGGAAGCTCCTACGAGCAGTACTTC
TRBV10-2	few	.	TRBJ2-1	CASSEAGSTVGGIHNEQFF	TGCGCCAGCAGTGAGGCGGGATCTACGGTGGGTGGTATTCACAATGAGCAGTTCTTC
TRBV6-1	.	.	TRBJ1-5	CASRAGQQSNQPQHF	TGTGCCAGCAGGGCCGGACAGCAAAGCAATCAGCCCCAGCATTTT
TRBV5-1	.	TRBD2	TRBJ2-1	CASSLTLAGRGSYNEQFF	TGCGCCAGCAGCTTAACCCTAGCGGGGAGGGGGTCCTACAATGAGCAGTTCTTC
TRBV7-3	.	TRBD1	TRBJ2-6	CASSLGGTAGANVLTF	TGTGCCAGCAGCTTAGGTGGGACAGCTGGGGCCAACGTCCTGACTTTC
TRBV28	.	TRBD1	TRBJ2-1	CASSSRGSTSNEQFF	TGTGCCAGCAGTTCCAGGGGGTCTACGAGCAATGAGCAGTTCTTC
TRBV6-5	.	.	TRBJ1-1	CASSYEVENTEAFF	TGTGCCAGCAGTTATGAGGTAGAGAACACTGAAGCTTTCTTT
TRBV6-5	.	.	TRBJ2-7	CASSYSRGYGEQYF	TGTGCCAGCAGTTATTCACGGGGGTATGGGGAGCAGTACTTC
TRBV10-3	.	.	TRBJ2-1	CAIRGTVDDNEQFF	TGTGCCATCAGGGGGACGGTCGACGACAATGAGCAGTTCTTC
TRBV6-1	.	TRBD2	TRBJ2-7	CASSAGREGRHEQYF	TGTGCCAGCAGTGCGGGGCGGGAGGGCCGCCACGAGCAGTACTTC
TRBV15	few	.	TRBJ2-7	CATSRGPAGSYEQYF	TGTGCCACCAGCAGAGGGCCAGCGGGTTCCTACGAGCAGTACTTC
TRBV7-2	.	.	TRBJ1-1	CASSLERGNTEAFF	TGTGCCAGCAGCTTAGAGAGGGGAAACACTGAAGCTTTCTTT
TRBV5-1	once	TRBD2	TRBJ2-7	CASSGTSGSYEQYF	TGCGCCAGCAGCGGGACTAGCGGGAGTTACGAGCAGTACTTC
TRBV4-1	.	.	TRBJ1-1	CASSQGGIEAEAFF	TGCGCCAGCAGCCAGGGGGGGATTGAGGCTGAAGCTTTCTTT
TRBV11-1	.	TRBD2	TRBJ2-3	CASSFRPGGSTDTQYF	TGTGCCAGCAGCTTCAGGCCGGGAGGAAGCACAGATACGCAGTATTTT
TRBV9	.	TRBD2	TRBJ2-4	CASSVAAASGRAQNIQYF	TGTGCCAGCAGCGTAGCTGCTGCTAGCGGGAGGGCTCAAAACATTCAGTACTTC
TRBV5-1	.	TRBD1	TRBJ2-1	CASSLVAGGYNEQFF	TGCGCCAGCAGCTTGGTTGCAGGGGGATACAATGAGCAGTTCTTC
TRBV9	.	.	TRBJ1-5	CASSVGAGYQPQHF	TGTGCCAGCAGCGTGGGGGCAGGGTATCAGCCCCAGCATTTT
TRBV7-2	.	TRBD1	TRBJ1-5	CASSSPRQGNQPQHF	TGTGCCAGCAGCTCGCCTCGACAGGGAAATCAGCCCCAGCATTTT
TRBV28	.	TRBD2	TRBJ2-2	CASSSTGGNTGELFF	TGTGCCAGCAGCTCGACGGGGGGGAACACCGGGGAGCTGTTTTTT
TRBV19	once	.	TRBJ2-1	CASSIMVAYSYNEQFF	TGTGCCAGTAGTATAATGGTCGCTTACTCCTACAATGAGCAGTTCTTC
TRBV28	.	.	TRBJ1-1	CASSPHGGSNTEAFF	TGTGCCAGCAGTCCTCACGGGGGTTCCAACACTGAAGCTTTCTTT
TRBV6-6	medium-sized	TRBD1	TRBJ2-5	CASTGTGRETQYF	TGTGCCAGCACTGGGACAGGGAGAGAGACCCAGTACTTC
TRBV27	.	TRBD2	TRBJ2-7	CASSPLVGTSTYEQYF	TGTGCCAGCAGCCCGTTGGTGGGGACTAGCACTTACGAGCAGTACTTC
TRBV11-2	.	TRBD1	TRBJ1-2	CASSSDRGLGYTF	TGTGCCAGCAGCTCTGACAGGGGGCTAGGCTACACCTTC
TRBV28	.	.	TRBJ1-2	CASSSTTGANYGYTF	TGTGCCAGCAGCTCAACAACAGGTGCTAACTATGGCTACACCTTC
TRBV5-1	.	TRBD2	TRBJ2-1	CASSFGTSGMNEQFF	TGCGCCAGCAGCTTCGGGACTAGCGGGATGAATGAGCAGTTCTTC
TRBV5-1	.	TRBD2	TRBJ2-2	CASGIAGGTGELFF	TGCGCCAGCGGCATAGCGGGAGGGACCGGGGAGCTGTTTTTT
TRBV7-2	.	.	TRBJ2-6	CASSYRTGPNVLTF	TGTGCCAGCAGCTATAGGACGGGGCCCAACGTCCTGACTTTC